This entry concerns a single T cell receptor (beta chain). This specimen comes from a study of T cell changes during pregnancy in multiple sclerosis. CDR1 and CDR2 (germline): KGHSY, FQNENV. The CDR3 is 17 amino acids. Germline trimming cut 2 bases from V and 1 base from J; bases unmatched to any gene: 10. TCRdb keeps only in-frame clones here, not all; method: immunoSEQ multiplex PCR. The sample yields tens of thousands of clones, 75% to 90% seen once. This sequence was found in a female donor in good health, enrolled as a control in a pregnancy study. The gene calls are TRBV16 and TRBJ2-5, with 7 positions matching TRBD1. The source material was peripheral blood, sampled in the first trimester of pregnancy. This CDR3 is CASSQPNRGVGQETQYF. The CDR3 region has the DNA TGTGCCAGCAGCCAACCTAACAGGGGAGTAGGCCAAGAGACCCAGTACTTC.